Listed here is a single T cell receptor beta chain. This receptor's antigen is unknown. Base quality data are lacking; no much larger clone is found one base away. This sample was included in a study of cytomegalovirus exposure and HLA in healthy donors (dated by TCRdb to the late 2010s). Background for the entire study: In an earlier analysis of several hundred of the donors, 250 to 350 Gb of sequence data and 120 million or so unique TCR beta sequences from roughly 180 million T cells were reported. A later genetic analysis took genome-wide SNP genotypes for about 65% of the roughly 670 donors and used that subset as a discovery cohort. In addition to the first cohort of roughly 700 subjects, a separate validation cohort of approximately 110 different subjects was used. Donor age, sex, ethnicity and CMV serostatus were collected together with the repertoire data. To predict cytomegalovirus infection status, the study combined high-throughput TCR immunosequencing, statistical association of individual TCRs with disease status, and machine learning. Among 300 to 450 genotyped donors of the cohort, an average of approximately 240,000 unique TCR beta nucleotide sequences were sequenced per donor, roughly 20% of them non-productive. An early release covering some 640 HLA-typed donors comprised approximately 290 gigabases of sequencing data and around 80 million unique TCR sequences. The study aimed to test whether signatures of past pathogen exposure could be identified by cataloging public T cell receptors. A later analysis re-examined previously published TCR beta repertoires from more than 650 donors and added high-resolution HLA genotyping to investigate patterns of TCR occurrence. To decide whether each TCR beta V gene segment behaved as functional or pseudogenic, an earlier analysis of fewer than 750 of the donors relied on high-throughput TCR beta sequencing. The number of donors typed differed by locus, with about 629-630 for A, B, C, DRB1 and DQB1, 522 for DQA1, 600 to 610 for DPA1, and some 450 for DPB1. Roughly 5 DR-DQ haplotypes were handled as single units for association and clustering because linkage in the cohort was strong. Every discovery cohort repertoire had been produced on one sequencing platform. The T cell repertoires of roughly 660 subjects were profiled by immunosequencing and related to cytomegalovirus serostatus. HLA typing included class I and class II loci at four-digit resolution. Rather than using new phenotypic data, the later analysis identified candidate immune exposures from TCR beta sequences and from how often those sequences occurred across donors. The genetic ancestry cluster associated with self-reported Caucasian donors included over 80% of the roughly 400 genotyped donors. The paper's findings and limits, for the study overall: According to a later genetic analysis, donors in an Asian-associated ancestry cluster had fewer N-insertions in productive TCRs than the approximately 630-donor mean. In an earlier analysis of 587 of the donors, most TCR beta V segments appeared in productive rearrangements about 87% or about 30% of the time, broadly matching IMGT annotations. Correlated functional status among segregating V segments might reflect linkage disequilibrium, but an unknown experimental factor could not be ruled out. A total of 164 TCR beta chains were listed by the study as associated with cytomegalovirus. In a later analysis, the rate of TCR association differed among HLA loci, with DRB1 alleles having the most associated TCRs and HLA-C alleles having the fewest. Compared with equally common non-associated chains, HLA-associated TCR beta chains in a later analysis were more clonally expanded and had lower generation probabilities. The classifier was reported to diagnose cytomegalovirus status with high specificity and sensitivity in both the original and validation cohorts. When HLA alleles, especially DR and DQ, strongly co-occurred, attributing TCR associations to individual alleles was difficult. The authors suggested that the approach could potentially be generalized to other disease states and immunological phenotypes. A later analysis found that most CMV-associated TCR beta chains appeared HLA-restricted, with HLA associations seemingly driven largely by CMV exposure. Most TCR sequences were seen in very few donors, while some public TCRs were found in many individuals. A further reported finding was that TCR beta sequences accurately predicted the HLA-A and HLA-B alleles for most subjects in the first cohort. HLA typing was unavailable for some donors at each locus, so association tests used only the typed subset. For the cohort, immune exposure information was limited to CMV serostatus. In a later genetic analysis, a missense DCLRE1C variant was associated with V-gene and J-gene trimming of TCR beta chains, and the association was replicated in an independent cohort. Presence/absence analyses assumed roughly uniform sequencing depth across donors, an assumption that may not hold. Only TCR beta chains were sequenced in this cohort, and the absence of alpha or paired-chain data limited detectable features. In a later analysis, several top co-occurrence clusters were reported to appear linked to parvovirus B19, influenza, CMV and Epstein-Barr virus. In vitro tests confirmed that a few of the cytomegalovirus-associated TCR beta chains recognize cytomegalovirus antigens. At a false discovery rate of 0.05, a later analysis linked under 20,000 TCR beta sequences to specific HLA alleles. Because counts were too low, around 17 rarely observed V segments, including chromosome 9 orphons, were left out of the earlier analysis of several hundred of the donors. Some IMGT-functional V segments, including TRBV6-2 and TRBV6-3, could not be distinguished by the 87-base-pair reads and were therefore excluded. A group of highly shared sequence variants was considered likely to be a technical artifact of the sequencing pipeline.

Libraries were built with the immunoSEQ multiplex PCR assay. The multiplex PCR relied on a mix of 60 forward primers for TCR Vbeta segments and 13 reverse primers for TCR Jbeta segments. The CDR3 region of rearranged TCR beta genes was amplified from genomic DNA with a multiplex PCR assay. On the Illumina HiSeq System, the amplified TCR beta libraries were sequenced as 87-base-pair reads. The authors' pipeline ran thus. Across the 670 or so repertoires, a later analysis counted tens of millions of unique TCR beta chains, approximately 12 million of which were shared by at least two donors. Raw reads were error-corrected and collapsed into unique sequences with a nearest-neighbor algorithm that merged closely related sequences to remove PCR and sequencing errors. To assign V, D and J gene segments, CDR3 sequences were aligned to IMGT reference sequences. For a sequence to be retained, at least a six-nucleotide match to both a V gene segment and a J gene segment was required. A rearrangement counted as productive if the CDR3 had no stop codons and remained in frame with V and J, and every other rearrangement counted as non-productive. Following IMGT convention, CDR3 was defined as the stretch from the second conserved V-encoded cysteine up to the conserved J-encoded phenylalanine. The earlier analysis of 587 of the donors excluded sequences that lacked an unambiguous match to a single V gene segment. In an earlier analysis of roughly 500 of the donors, V segments were called functional above 56.7% productive rearrangements and were called segregating when the between-donor standard deviation exceeded 5%. A statistical classification framework was built to diagnose cytomegalovirus status from the catalog of TCR beta chain sequences. A later analysis assigned V and J genes by comparing TCR nucleotide sequences with IMGT/GENE-DB human TR gene sequences. In a later analysis, CDR3 sequences and most-parsimonious VDJ recombination scenarios were assigned using the TCRdist pipeline. In a later analysis, every TCR beta chain was defined by the combination of its CDR3 amino acid sequence and its V-gene family, and reads without a unique V-gene family were dropped. In a later analysis, 450 to 600 highly shared, low-generation-probability nucleotide sequences were removed to address suspected cross-contamination and a sequencing artifact. In a later analysis, a clonal expansion index was calculated for each public chain from normalized within-repertoire ranks of inferred template counts. A later analysis computed generation probabilities with a VDJ recombination model fitted to out-of-frame rearrangements, and checked the results against IGoR. In a later analysis, hypergeometric tests were used to score TCR-TCR, TCR-HLA and TCR-CMV co-occurrence, with a repertoire-size bias correction applied to TCR pairs. In a later analysis, false discovery rates were estimated by permuting HLA or CMV assignments 20 times. In a later analysis, co-occurring TCRs were grouped using DBSCAN, with TCRdist sequence similarity added in when clustering inside HLA-allele-positive subsets. For co-occurrence clustering, repertoires with fewer than 30,000 or more than 120,000 public chains were excluded, along with five or six repertoires with anomalous nucleotide sharing. TCRdb re-hosts the immuneACCESS table, in-frame sequences only. Its copies lack some clones; in the studies checked, an unresolved V gene accounts for under half of them, and the cause for the rest is not known. For V, J and clone size, that table is used; D and trimming come from the DNA. The sample yields about 100,000 clones; around 82% were counted once. Of the sample, over 3.5% is held by the ten largest clones.

The cohort comprised fewer than 750 healthy bone marrow donors. At the time of sampling, every cohort member was nominally healthy, though immune exposures that went unrecorded were likely present. The donor tested CMV seropositive and was one of the 289 seropositive cohort members. Every donor gave a peripheral blood sample, and the peripheral blood mononuclear cells from that sample were used for TCR beta sequencing. Genomic DNA was extracted from the blood cell samples with the Qiagen DNeasy Blood Extraction Kit. Measured from the cysteine to the phenylalanine, the CDR3 is 17 residues long. Only the CDR3 DNA is retained, 51 bases long and in frame from the first base. Via the germline V gene, CDR1 is LGHNT and CDR2 FRNRAP. Deletion took 5 bases off V and 3 bases off J, with a span of 19 bases between the germline ends.

This clonotype was obtained from a woman between 45 and 65 years old in good health and CMV-seropositive. The sequencing input was PBMCs. The chain couples TRBV12-5 to TRBJ2-2, with a tentative D gene TRBD2 over 5 matching bases. The CDR3 has the sequence CASGGRLTGIYTGELFF. The DNA is TGTGCTAGTGGTGGCCGACTAACCGGGATTTACACCGGGGAGCTGTTTTTT.